The clone carrying this T cell receptor beta chain was counted a few times. Libraries were prepared by immunoSEQ multiplex PCR; TCRdb keeps only in-frame clonotypes and omits some of them. In the table there are fewer than 60,000 clones, more than 85% of which are singletons. Baseline, cycle 4 day 1, and cycle 7 day 1 were the blood sampling points. The data belong to a study of OX40 agonist ivuxolimab in advanced cancers. Study in general: While on treatment, patients had intravenous ivuxolimab at 0.01 to 10 mg/kg every 2 weeks.

V dropped 3 bases and J dropped 6 bases, with 14 bases sitting between them. This CDR3 has 14 amino acids. CDR1 and CDR2 from the germline V gene are SGHAT and FQNNGV. This chain links TRBV11-2 with TRBJ2-5; possibly TRBD1 or TRBD2 for D (5 bases each). The sequencing used CD4+ or CD8+ T cells sorted from blood, collected in a trial of the OX40 agonist ivuxolimab. This clonotype was sampled from an adult with an advanced solid tumor such as melanoma, head and neck, liver or kidney cancer. The CDR3 is CASSFGALGKTQYF. The CDR3 coding sequence is TGTGCCAGCAGCTTCGGGGCCCTCGGAAAGACCCAGTACTTC.